This T cell receptor beta chain was recovered during a study of T cell responses to AZD1222 COVID-19 vaccine. Study outcomes and limitations: Vaccine-associated CD4 TCRs spanned spike, dominant at 160-218 and 743-854. It should be noted that donors were predominantly white British and more often female, and clonal diversity was possibly underestimated. The reported proportion of spike-specific TCRs targeting unmutated variant regions was nearly half. Baseline seropositivity characterized only 5 or 6 AZD1222 recipients.

Turning to this clone: The antigen is unknown.

This table comes from immunoSEQ multiplex PCR, and its TCRdb copy is limited to in-frame clones, with some not included. The sample comprises roughly 77,000 clones, 92% of which are singletons, and 4% to 5.5% rests with the top ten. Germline assignment: CDR1 SGHDN and CDR2 FVKESK. V lost 1 base and J 3 bases, leaving 12 bases between the germline ends. The CDR3 is 15 residues long. The source is an adult who received the AZD1222 COVID-19 vaccine. The material was peripheral blood, obtained 28 days after the second AZD1222 dose. The chain carries TRBV14 and TRBJ1-1; weak D call: TRBD1 (6 bases). CDR3 sequence reads: CASSQAQGPYTEAFF. The CDR3 region has the DNA TGTGCCAGCAGCCAAGCACAGGGCCCCTACACTGAAGCTTTCTTT. The variable domain in full, with the rest retrieved from reference TRBV14 and TRBJ1-1, is EAGVTQFPSHSVIEKGQTVTLRCDPISGHDNLYWYRRVMGKEIKFLLHFVKESKQDESGMPNNRFLAERTGGTYSTLKVQPAELEDSGVYFCASSQAQGPYTEAFFGQGTRLTVV.